This record concerns one T cell receptor beta chain sequence. Assay: immunoSEQ multiplex PCR; the TCRdb copy retains only in-frame clones and omits some. The sample holds some 78,000 clones; 92% are singletons and the top ten take under 3.5%. This record belongs to a study of OX40 agonist ivuxolimab in advanced cancers. The receptor was isolated from an adult with an advanced solid tumor such as melanoma, head and neck, liver or kidney cancer. The starting material was CD4+ or CD8+ T cells sorted from blood, obtained in a trial of the OX40 agonist ivuxolimab.

The chain's CDR3 is CASSFGQGFNEQFF. In nucleotides, the CDR3 is TGTGCCAGCAGCTTCGGACAGGGATTCAATGAGCAGTTCTTC. The chain employs TRBV7-2 and TRBJ2-1; 8 bases align to TRBD1. V gave up 3 bases and J gave up 6 bases; unmatched junction bases: 4. The CDR3 length is 14 residues. Germline CDR1 and CDR2: SGHTA and FQGNSA.